Ten or more counts support the clone carrying this T cell receptor beta chain. Antigen specificity is unknown. RNA transcripts gave rise to amplified TCR beta CDR3 regions. When the TCR CDR3 underwent first-round RT-PCR, the HTBI primer set was used. In TCRdb, the multiplex PCR reads were re-called with MiXCR into one record per CDR3 protein. Seen here are 96,000 or so distinct CDR3 sequences, roughly 49% observed once, and the top ten hold 25% to 30%. Germline CDR1 is SGHTA and CDR2 is FQGNSA. The V segment lost 6 bases and the J segment 7 bases; nucleotides outside the gene matches: 13. The CDR3 sequence is 16 residues long. For Graves' hyperthyroidism to be stable, ophthalmopathy could not progress within 18 months. This sample is drawn from a study of T cells in Graves' hyperthyroidism and ophthalmopathy. Notes on the study in general: Most clonotypes expanded in the thyroid (above 0.001) were also present in blood. Progression to ophthalmopathy was predicted a median of approximately 6.4 months early.

The sequenced sample was blood. This clonotype originated in a woman in her forties with Graves' hyperthyroidism. The genes are TRBV7-2 and TRBJ2-2; 8 nucleotides line up with TRBD2. The CDR3 loop reads CASSRPGLEGIGELFF. For the CDR3, the DNA is TGTGCCAGCAGTCGTCCGGGACTAGAGGGTATCGGGGAGCTGTTTTTT.